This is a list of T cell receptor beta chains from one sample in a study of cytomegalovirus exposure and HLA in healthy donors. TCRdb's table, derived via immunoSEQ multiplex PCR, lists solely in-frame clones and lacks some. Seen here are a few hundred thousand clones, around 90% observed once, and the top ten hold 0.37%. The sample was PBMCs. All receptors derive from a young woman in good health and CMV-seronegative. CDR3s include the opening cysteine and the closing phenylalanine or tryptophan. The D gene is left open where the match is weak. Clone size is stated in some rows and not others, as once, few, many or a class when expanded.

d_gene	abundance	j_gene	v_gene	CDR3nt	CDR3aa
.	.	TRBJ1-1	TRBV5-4	TGTGCCAGCAGCTTGAGGCAGGGGCCGAACGGAAGGACTGAAGCTTTCTTT	CASSLRQGPNGRTEAFF
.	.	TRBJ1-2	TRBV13	TGTGCCAGCAGCTTCCAGGGTTCCTATGGCTACACCTTC	CASSFQGSYGYTF
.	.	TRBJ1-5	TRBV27	TGTGCCAGCAGTCCCCCTTCAGGGGCGAGCAATCAGCCCCAGCATTTT	CASSPPSGASNQPQHF
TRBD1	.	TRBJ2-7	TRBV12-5	TGTGCTAGTGGCCCAGGGGGAATCCCCTACGAGCAGTACTTC	CASGPGGIPYEQYF
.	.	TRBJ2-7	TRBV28	TGTGCCAGCAGTTTTTTGCCGGACTGGGCCTACGAGCAGTACTTC	CASSFLPDWAYEQYF
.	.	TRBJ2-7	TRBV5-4	TGTGCCAGCAGCTCTACCACAGACTACGAGCAGTACTTC	CASSSTTDYEQYF
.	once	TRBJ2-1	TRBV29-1	TGCAGCGTTCCACTCGGGAATGAGCAGTTCTTC	CSVPLGNEQFF
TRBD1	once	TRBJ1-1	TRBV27	TGTGCCAGCAGTCCGCGGACAGGGGGAAGGGGGGCTTTCTTT	CASSPRTGGRGAFF
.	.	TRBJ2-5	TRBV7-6	TGTGCCAGCAGCCCGGGACTGATACAAGAGACCCAGTACTTC	CASSPGLIQETQYF
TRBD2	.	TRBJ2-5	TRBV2	TGTGCCAGCAGTGATACGAGCGGGGGGGCAGGAGAGACCCAGTACTTC	CASSDTSGGAGETQYF
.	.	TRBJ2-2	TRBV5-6	TGTGCCAGCAGTATTACTCCCACCGGGGAGCTGTTTTTT	CASSITPTGELFF
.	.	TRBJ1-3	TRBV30	TGTGCCTGGACCGAAAACAGGGCCTATGGAAACACCATATATTTT	CAWTENRAYGNTIYF
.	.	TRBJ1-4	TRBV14	TGTGCCAGCAGCCAAGTGCAGGGTTCGGGTGAAAAACTGTTTTTT	CASSQVQGSGEKLFF
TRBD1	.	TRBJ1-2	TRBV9	TGTGCCAGCAGCATAGACAGGGAGGGTTACCCCTATGGCTACACCTTC	CASSIDREGYPYGYTF
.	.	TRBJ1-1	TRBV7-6	TGTGCCAGCAGCGCCAGACAGACTTCGAACACTGAAGCTTTCTTT	CASSARQTSNTEAFF
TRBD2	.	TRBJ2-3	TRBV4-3	TGCGCCAGCAGCCAGTCCTGGGACTACCCGAGCACAGATACGCAGTATTTT	CASSQSWDYPSTDTQYF
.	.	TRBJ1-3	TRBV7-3	TGTGCCAGCAGCGCGGGACGGCACTCTGGAAACACCATATATTTT	CASSAGRHSGNTIYF
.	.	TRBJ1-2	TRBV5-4	TGTGCCAGCAGCTCCGTCCGACAGGAGGATGGCTACACCTTC	CASSSVRQEDGYTF
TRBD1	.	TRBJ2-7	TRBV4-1	TGCGCCAGCAGCCCTGGACAGGGGGCCCTCTACGAGCAGTACTTC	CASSPGQGALYEQYF
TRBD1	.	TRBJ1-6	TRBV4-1	TGCGCCAGCAGCCAGGACCGGGACAGGGGTCCAAGGTGGGGATCACCCCTCCACTTT	CASSQDRDRGPRWGSPLHF
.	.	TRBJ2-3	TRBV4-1	TGCGCCAGCCCCGAGACAGGACCAACAGATACGCAGTATTTT	CASPETGPTDTQYF
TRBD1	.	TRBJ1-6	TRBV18	TGTGCCAGCTCACCAGACAGGGTCTTGGATAATTCACCCCTCCACTTT	CASSPDRVLDNSPLHF